This T cell receptor (beta chain) was obtained from a study of type 1 and type 2 diabetes patients. Points on this clonotype: Its antigen remains unknown.

The CDR3 consists of 15 residues. V was shortened by 1 base and J by 8 bases, with 15 bases between the two germline ends. The V gene's germline CDR1 is SEHNR and CDR2 FQNEAQ (reference sequence). Other autoimmune diseases and infections within the past four weeks excluded donors. General study points: Type 2 diabetes and control samples shared highly correlated V and J usage, averaging approximately 0.97.

The PCR template was genomic DNA. Amplification of the beta chain CDR3 used 30 forward and 13 reverse multiplex primers. TCRdb itself ran the multiplex PCR reads through MiXCR, one entry per CDR3 protein. Here the sample spans fewer than 350,000 distinct CDR3 sequences, roughly 44% being singletons. The sequenced sample was peripheral blood mononuclear cells (PBMCs). This clonotype originated in a man younger than 35 with type 2 diabetes. V gene TRBV7-9 combines with J gene TRBJ2-1, with D perhaps TRBD2 (5 bases). The CDR3 loop is CASSLGGSRGDEQFF. CDR3 bases: TGTGCCAGCAGCTTAGGTGGGTCCCGGGGTGATGAGCAGTTCTTC.